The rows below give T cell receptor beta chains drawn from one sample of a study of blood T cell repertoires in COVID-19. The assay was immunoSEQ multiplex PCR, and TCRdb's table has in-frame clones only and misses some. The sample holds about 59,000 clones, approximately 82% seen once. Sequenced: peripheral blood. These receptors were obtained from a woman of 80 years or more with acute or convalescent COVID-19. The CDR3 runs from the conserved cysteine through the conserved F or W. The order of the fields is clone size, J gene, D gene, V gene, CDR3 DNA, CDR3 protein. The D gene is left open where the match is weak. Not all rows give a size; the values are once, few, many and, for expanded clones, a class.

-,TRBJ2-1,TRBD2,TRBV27,TGTGCCAGCAGTCTTGGACTAGCGGGAGCCGATGAGCAGTTCTTC,CASSLGLAGADEQFF
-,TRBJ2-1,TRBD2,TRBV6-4,TGTGCCAGCAGTGACTCGATAGGGACTAGCGTCAATGAGCAGTTCTTC,CASSDSIGTSVNEQFF
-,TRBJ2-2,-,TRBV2,TGTGCCAGCAGTCGGGACATCAACACCGGGGAGCTGTTTTTT,CASSRDINTGELFF
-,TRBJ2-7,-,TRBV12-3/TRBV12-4,TGTGCCAGCAGTTTGGCAGGGGCCAACGAGCAGTACTTC,CASSLAGANEQYF
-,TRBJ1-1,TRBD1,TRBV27,TGTGCCAGCAGCCGACAGGGATTTGGCACTGAAGCTTTCTTT,CASSRQGFGTEAFF
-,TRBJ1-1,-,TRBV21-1,TGTGCCAGCAGCATCAGGGGTGCGGTGAACACTGAAGCTTTCTTT,CASSIRGAVNTEAFF
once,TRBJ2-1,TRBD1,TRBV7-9,TGTGCCAGCAGCTTAGTTGGCCAGGGGGTAAATAATGAGCAGTTCTTC,CASSLVGQGVNNEQFF
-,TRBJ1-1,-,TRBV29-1,TGCAGCGTTGAAGTCCCCGACAGGAGTAACACTGAAGCTTTCTTT,CSVEVPDRSNTEAFF
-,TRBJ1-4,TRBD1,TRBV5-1,TGCGCCAGCAGCTCGGGACAGGGGGCTAATGAAAAACTGTTTTTT,CASSSGQGANEKLFF
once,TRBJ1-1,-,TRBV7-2,TGTGCCAGCAGCTTATTAGGTCCCAGGGTAGAAGCTTTCTTT,CASSLLGPRVEAFF
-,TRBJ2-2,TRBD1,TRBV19,TGTGCCAGTGGACAGGGGAATGGGGGGGAGCTGTTTTTT,CASGQGNGGELFF
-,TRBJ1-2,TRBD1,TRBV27,TGTGCCAGCAGTTACGCACAATCCAGGGGGCGCGGTGGCTACACCTTC,CASSYAQSRGRGGYTF
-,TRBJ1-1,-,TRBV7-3,TGTGCCAGCAGCTTAACCGGGACTGGTAATTCTTTCTTT,CASSLTGTGNSFF
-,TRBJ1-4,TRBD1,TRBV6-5,TGTGCCAGCGGGGGACAGGGCCATGAAAAACTGTTTTTT,CASGGQGHEKLFF
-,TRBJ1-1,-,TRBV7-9,TGTGCCAGCAGCTCGAAGACAGATTTGAACACTGAAGCTTTCTTT,CASSSKTDLNTEAFF
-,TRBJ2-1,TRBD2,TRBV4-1,TGCGCCAGCAGCCAAGAAGGCGGGGGGGCCACCTACAATGAGCAGTTCTTC,CASSQEGGGATYNEQFF
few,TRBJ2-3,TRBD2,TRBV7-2,TGTGCCAGCAGCTTAGAGGGTAGCGGGGGCCTAAGCACAGATACGCAGTATTTT,CASSLEGSGGLSTDTQYF
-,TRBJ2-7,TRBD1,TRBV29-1,TGCAGCGCCGGGCCAGGGGGCATAAGCTACGAGCAGTACTTC,CSAGPGGISYEQYF
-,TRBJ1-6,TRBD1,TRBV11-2,TGTGCCAGCAGCTTAGTGTGGACAGGGGGCTCCTATAATTCACCCCTCCACTTT,CASSLVWTGGSYNSPLHF
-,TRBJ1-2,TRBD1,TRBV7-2,TGTGCCAGCAGCCGGGCAGGGGGTAATGGCTACACCTTC,CASSRAGGNGYTF
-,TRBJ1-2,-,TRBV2,TGTGCCAGCAAGGCCGTAGGGGATGGCTACACCTTC,CASKAVGDGYTF
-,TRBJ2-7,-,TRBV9,TGTGCCAGCAGCTGGACTTCTACCTCCTACGAGCAGTACTTC,CASSWTSTSYEQYF
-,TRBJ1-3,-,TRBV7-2,TGTGCCAGTGGACATTCGTTTGGAAACACCATATATTTT,CASGHSFGNTIYF
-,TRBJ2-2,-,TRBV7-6,TGTGCCAGCAGCTCCATAGGGGCTGACACCGGGGAGCTGTTTTTT,CASSSIGADTGELFF
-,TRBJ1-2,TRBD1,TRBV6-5,TGTGCCAGCAGTTTCCCGGGACAGGGGGTCTATGGCTACACCTTC,CASSFPGQGVYGYTF
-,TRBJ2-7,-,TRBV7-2,TGTGCCAGCAGCCGCAGCTCCTACGAGCAGTACTTC,CASSRSSYEQYF
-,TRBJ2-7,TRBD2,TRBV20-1,TGCGGAGGACTAGCGGGAGTCGAGCAGTACTTC,CGGLAGVEQYF
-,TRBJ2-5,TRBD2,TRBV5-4,TGTGCCAGCAGCCAAAATAAGCGGGAGCAAGAGACCCAGTACTTC,CASSQNKREQETQYF
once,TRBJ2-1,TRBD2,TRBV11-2,TGTGCCAGCCGGCTCACTTACGGGAGGGCCGAAAGCTCCTACAATGAGCAGTTCTTC,CASRLTYGRAESSYNEQFF
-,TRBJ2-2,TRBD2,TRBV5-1,TGCGCCAGCAGCTCCCTAGCGGCCAACACCGGGGAGCTGTTTTTT,CASSSLAANTGELFF
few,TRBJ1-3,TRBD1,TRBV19,TGTGCCAGTACCCCGGACAGGTTCTCTGGAAACACCATATATTTT,CASTPDRFSGNTIYF
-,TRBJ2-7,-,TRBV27,TGTGCCAGCACCCCAAGGGGCGGCTACGAGCAGTACTTC,CASTPRGGYEQYF
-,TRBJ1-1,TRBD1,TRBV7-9,TGTGCCAGCAGCTTCGGACAGGGTCGGACTGAAGCTTTCTTT,CASSFGQGRTEAFF
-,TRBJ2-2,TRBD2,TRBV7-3,TGTGCCAGCAGCGCCGGACTAGCGGGAGTGAGCGGGGAGCTGTTTTTT,CASSAGLAGVSGELFF
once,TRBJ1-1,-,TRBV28,TGTGCCAGCAGTATGAGGTTGAACACTGAAGCTTTCTTT,CASSMRLNTEAFF
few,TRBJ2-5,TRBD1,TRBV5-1,TGCGCCAGCAGCCCCAGACAGGGCGGAGAGACCCAGTACTTC,CASSPRQGGETQYF
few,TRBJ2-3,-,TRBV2,TGTGCCAACCGCTACGCAGATACGCAGTATTTT,CANRYADTQYF
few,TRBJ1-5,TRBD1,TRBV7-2,TGTGCCAGCAGCTTAGTTAAGGGGACAGTTAGCAATCAGCCCCAGCATTTT,CASSLVKGTVSNQPQHF
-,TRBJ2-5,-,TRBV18,TGTGCCAGCCGCCAAGAGACCCAGTACTTC,CASRQETQYF
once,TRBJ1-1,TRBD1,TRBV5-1,TGCGCCAGCAGCCCGGGACAGGGGGCTGAAGCTTTCTTT,CASSPGQGAEAFF
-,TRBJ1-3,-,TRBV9,TGTGCCAGCAGCCCGGACACAGGCTCTGGAAACACCATATATTTT,CASSPDTGSGNTIYF
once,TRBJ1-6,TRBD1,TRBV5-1,TGCGCCAGCAGCAAGGGACAGGATAATTCACCCCTCCACTTT,CASSKGQDNSPLHF
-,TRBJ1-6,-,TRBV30,TGTGCCTGGAGTCTCTTCCTCGGTTCACCCCTCCACTTT,CAWSLFLGSPLHF
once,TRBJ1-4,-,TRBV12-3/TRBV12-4,TGTGCCTGGTGGAGGGAATTTTTT,CAWWREFF
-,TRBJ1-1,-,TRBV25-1,TGTGCCAGCAGTGAATATGGACGGGTGGAACAGGGCCCAGCTTTCTTT,CASSEYGRVEQGPAFF
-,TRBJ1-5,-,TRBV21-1,TGTGCCAGCAGCCGGGACTTACATAGCAATCAGCCCCAGCATTTT,CASSRDLHSNQPQHF
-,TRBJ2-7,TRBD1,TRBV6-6,TGTGCCAGCAGGCCCGGGACAGGGGATTTGTACGAGCAGTACTTC,CASRPGTGDLYEQYF